The 4 T cell receptor beta chains presented below share a single source sample, sequenced in a study of blood T cell repertoires in COVID-19. Clones were sequenced by immunoSEQ multiplex PCR, and TCRdb holds only the in-frame ones, with some missing. The profile shows about 300,000 clones, about 90% of them singletons. Material for sequencing was peripheral blood. These receptors came from a young woman with COVID-19, enrolled during active disease.

The chain combines TRBV2 with TRBJ2-7, with TRBD1 identical over 10 bases. The CDR3 length is 13 residues. Trimming removed 7 bases from V and 6 bases from J; junction bases left unmatched: 6. CDR1 SNHLY and CDR2 FYNNEI come from the germline V gene. The CDR3 DNA is TGTGCCAGCAAGGGACAGGGGCGTTTCGAGCAGTACTTC. Translated: CASKGQGRFEQYF.

The gene calls are TRBV5-1 and TRBJ1-1, with no clear D. V was cut by 0 bases and J by 0 bases, with 12 bases left in between. The CDR3 runs to 16 residues. Germline lookup yields CDR1 SGHRS and CDR2 YFSETQ. CDR3 residues: CASSLDSPAMNTEAFF. As DNA, the CDR3 is TGCGCCAGCAGCTTGGATAGTCCTGCCATGAACACTGAAGCTTTCTTT. Full variable domain (outside the CDR3, taken from reference TRBV5-1 and TRBJ1-1): KAGVTQTPRYLIKTRGQQVTLSCSPISGHRSVSWYQQTPGQGLQFLFEYFSETQRNKGNFPGRFSGRQFSNSRSEMNVSTLELGDSALYLCASSLDSPAMNTEAFFGQGTRLTVV.

The rearrangement joins TRBV29-1 to TRBJ1-5; D is possibly TRBD1 (6 bases). CDR1 is SQVTM and CDR2 is ANQGSEA in the germline V gene. This CDR3 is 14 amino acids long. The ends were cut back, 5 bases at V and 5 bases at J, with 16 bases in the middle. CDR3 in amino acids: CSVIQDSSDQPQHF. For the CDR3, the DNA is TGCAGCGTTATACAGGACAGTTCCGATCAGCCCCAGCATTTT.

The genes are TRBV6-1 and TRBJ1-2; weak D call: TRBD1 (5 bases). This CDR3 region has 16 residues. V was clipped by 4 bases and J by 2 bases, with 17 bases between them. Per germline, CDR1 MNHNS and CDR2 SASEGT. CDR3 nucleotide sequence: TGTGCCAGCAGTGCGTCTGGGGCCATGGCGAACTATGGCTACACCTTC. Amino acid sequence: CASSASGAMANYGYTF.